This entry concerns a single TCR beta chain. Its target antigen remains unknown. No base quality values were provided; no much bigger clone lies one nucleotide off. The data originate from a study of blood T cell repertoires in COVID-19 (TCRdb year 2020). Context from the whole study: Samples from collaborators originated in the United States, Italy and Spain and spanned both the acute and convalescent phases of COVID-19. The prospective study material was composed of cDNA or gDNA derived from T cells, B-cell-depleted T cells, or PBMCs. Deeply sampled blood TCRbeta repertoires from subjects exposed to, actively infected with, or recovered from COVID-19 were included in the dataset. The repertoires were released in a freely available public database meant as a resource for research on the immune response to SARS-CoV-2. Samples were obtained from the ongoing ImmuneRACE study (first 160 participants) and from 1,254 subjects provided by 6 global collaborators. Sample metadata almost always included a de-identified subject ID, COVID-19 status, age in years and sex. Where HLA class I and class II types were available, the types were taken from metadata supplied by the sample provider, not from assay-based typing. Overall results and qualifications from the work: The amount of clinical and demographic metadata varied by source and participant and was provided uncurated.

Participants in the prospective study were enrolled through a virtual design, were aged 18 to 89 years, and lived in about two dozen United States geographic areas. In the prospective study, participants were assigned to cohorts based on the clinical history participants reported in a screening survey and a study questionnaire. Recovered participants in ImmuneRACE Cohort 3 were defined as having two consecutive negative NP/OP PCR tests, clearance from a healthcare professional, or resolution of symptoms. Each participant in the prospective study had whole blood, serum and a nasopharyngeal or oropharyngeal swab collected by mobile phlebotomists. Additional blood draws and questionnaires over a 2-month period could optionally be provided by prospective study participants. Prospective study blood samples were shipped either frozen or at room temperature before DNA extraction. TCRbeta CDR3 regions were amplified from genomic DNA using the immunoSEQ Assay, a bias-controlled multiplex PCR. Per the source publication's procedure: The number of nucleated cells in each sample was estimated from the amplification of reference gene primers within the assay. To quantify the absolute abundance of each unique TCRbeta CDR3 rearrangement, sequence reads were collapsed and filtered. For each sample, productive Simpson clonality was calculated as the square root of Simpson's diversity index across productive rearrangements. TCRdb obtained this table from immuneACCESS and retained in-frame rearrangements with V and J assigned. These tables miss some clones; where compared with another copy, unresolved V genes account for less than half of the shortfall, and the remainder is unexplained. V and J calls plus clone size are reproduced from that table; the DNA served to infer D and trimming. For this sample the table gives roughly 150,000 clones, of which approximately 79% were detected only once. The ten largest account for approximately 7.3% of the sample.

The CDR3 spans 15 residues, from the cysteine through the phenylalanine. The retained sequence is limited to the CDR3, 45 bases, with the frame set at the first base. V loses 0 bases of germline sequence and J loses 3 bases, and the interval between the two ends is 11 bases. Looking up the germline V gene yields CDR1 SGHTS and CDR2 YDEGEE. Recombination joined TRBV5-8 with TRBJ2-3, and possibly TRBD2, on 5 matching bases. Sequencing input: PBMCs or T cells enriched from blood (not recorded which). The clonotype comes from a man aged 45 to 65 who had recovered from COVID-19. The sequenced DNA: TGTGCCAGCAGCTTGGCCGGGGTCCGTACAGATACGCAGTATTTT. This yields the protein CASSLAGVRTDTQYF.